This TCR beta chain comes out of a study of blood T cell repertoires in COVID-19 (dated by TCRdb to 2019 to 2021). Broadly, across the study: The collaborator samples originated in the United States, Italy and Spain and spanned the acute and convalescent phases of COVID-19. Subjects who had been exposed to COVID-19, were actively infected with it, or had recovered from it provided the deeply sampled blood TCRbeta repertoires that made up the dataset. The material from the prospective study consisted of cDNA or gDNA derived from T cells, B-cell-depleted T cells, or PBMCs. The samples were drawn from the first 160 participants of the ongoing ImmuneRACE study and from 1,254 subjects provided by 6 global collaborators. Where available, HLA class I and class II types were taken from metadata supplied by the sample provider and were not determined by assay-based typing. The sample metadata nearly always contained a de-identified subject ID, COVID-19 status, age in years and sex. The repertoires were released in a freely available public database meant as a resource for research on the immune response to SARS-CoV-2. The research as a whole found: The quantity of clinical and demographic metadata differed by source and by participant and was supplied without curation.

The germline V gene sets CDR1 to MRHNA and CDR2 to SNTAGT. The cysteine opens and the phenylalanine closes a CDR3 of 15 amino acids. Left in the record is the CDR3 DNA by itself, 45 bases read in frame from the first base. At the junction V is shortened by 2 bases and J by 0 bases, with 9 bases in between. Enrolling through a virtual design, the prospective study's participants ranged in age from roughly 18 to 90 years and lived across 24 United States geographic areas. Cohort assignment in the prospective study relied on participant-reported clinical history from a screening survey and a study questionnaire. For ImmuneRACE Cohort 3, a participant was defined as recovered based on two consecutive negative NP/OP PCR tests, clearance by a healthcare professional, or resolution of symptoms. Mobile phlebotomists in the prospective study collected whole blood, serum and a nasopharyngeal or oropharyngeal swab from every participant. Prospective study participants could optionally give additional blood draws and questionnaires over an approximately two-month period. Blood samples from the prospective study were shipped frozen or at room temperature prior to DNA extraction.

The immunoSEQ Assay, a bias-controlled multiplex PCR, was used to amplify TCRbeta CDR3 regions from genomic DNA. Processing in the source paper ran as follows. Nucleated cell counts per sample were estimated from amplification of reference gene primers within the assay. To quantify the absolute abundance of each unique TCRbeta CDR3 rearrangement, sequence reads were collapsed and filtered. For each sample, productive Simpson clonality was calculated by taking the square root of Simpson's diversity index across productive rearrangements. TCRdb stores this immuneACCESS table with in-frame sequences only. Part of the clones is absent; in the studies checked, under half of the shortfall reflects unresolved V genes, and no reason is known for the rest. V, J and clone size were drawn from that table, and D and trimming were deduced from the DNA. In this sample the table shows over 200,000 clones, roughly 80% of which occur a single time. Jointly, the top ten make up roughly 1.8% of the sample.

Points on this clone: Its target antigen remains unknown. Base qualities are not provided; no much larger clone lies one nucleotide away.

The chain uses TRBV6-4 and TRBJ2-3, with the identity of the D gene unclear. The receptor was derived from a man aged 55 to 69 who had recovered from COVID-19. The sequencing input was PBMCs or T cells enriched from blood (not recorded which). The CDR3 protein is CASSDHGASTDTQYF. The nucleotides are TGTGCCAGCAGTGACCACGGAGCTAGCACAGATACGCAGTATTTT.